This T cell receptor (beta chain) came from a study of neoadjuvant anti-PD-1 for oral cavity cancer. V was shortened by 1 base and J by 1 base, with 10 bases between the two germline ends. In germline, CDR1 is SGHTA, CDR2 FQGTGA. The length of the CDR3 is 15 residues. Clones were sequenced by immunoSEQ multiplex PCR, and TCRdb holds only the in-frame ones, with some missing. The table records around 35,000 clones, more than 35% of them present only once. Time point given: after neoadjuvant nivolumab, at surgical resection. Patients were newly diagnosed with stage II-IVA oral cavity squamous cell carcinoma without prior systemic or radiation treatment. Patients had HPV-negative, locally advanced oral cavity squamous cell carcinoma. A single count supports this clone.

Specimen: tumor tissue, collected after nivolumab (anti-PD-1) treatment. The sequence was collected from a person aged 40 to 85 with oral cavity squamous cell carcinoma. The V gene is TRBV7-3, the J gene TRBJ1-1; D ambiguous. The CDR3 here is CASSLIGSRNTEAFF. In DNA, the CDR3 is TGTGCCAGCAGCTTAATAGGGTCTAGGAACACTGAAGCTTTCTTT.